These 3 T cell receptor beta chains share one sample of origin, sequenced in a study of T-cell memory formation after mild COVID-19. TCRdb reprocessed the 5' RACE reads with MiXCR, giving one entry per CDR3 protein. Altogether 250,000 to 300,000 distinct CDR3 sequences are present, roughly 16% being singletons, with the ten largest covering 22%. Sequenced input: PBMCs or a T cell subset sorted from them (not recorded which). Receptor source: a man aged 18 to 30 who had mild COVID-19 (a few samples of this study predate the infection). Cell type and time point are not known.

This clonotype showed up many times. The rearrangement uses TRBV6-2 or TRBV6-3 and TRBJ2-1; D possibly corresponds to TRBD2 (6 bases). Germline V gene sequence: CDR1 MNHEY, CDR2 SVGEGT. There are 13 residues in the CDR3. The V and J ends lost 6 bases and 13 bases respectively, with 19 bases between them. The CDR3 nucleotides are TGTGCCAGCAGGGTGGGGACTCCCTCGGTTCAGTTCTTC. It encodes CASRVGTPSVQFF.

This clonotype has at least ten counts. This chain connects TRBV4-2 to TRBJ1-5; D ambiguous. V lost 0 bases to trimming and J lost 9 bases, with 9 bases between them. CDR1 is LGHNA and CDR2 is YNFKEQ in the germline V gene. The CDR3 spans 13 residues. CDR3 nucleotides: TGTGCCAGCAGCCAAGATACCAGATCGCCCCAGCATTTT. The encoded protein is CASSQDTRSPQHF.

This chain uses TRBV4-3 with TRBJ2-7; D is undetermined. In germline, CDR1 is LGHNA, CDR2 YSLEER. V was trimmed by 4 bases and J by 3 bases, leaving 16 bases between them. The CDR3 covers 15 residues. The DNA of the CDR3 is TGCGCCAGCAGCCCATTGGCATGGAACAACTACGAGCAGTACTTC. Translating it yields CASSPLAWNNYEQYF.